Listed here is a single T cell receptor (beta chain). Its specific antigen is unknown. Sequenced donors were patients with carbamazepine-induced Stevens-Johnson syndrome or toxic epidermal necrolysis (CBZ-SJS/TEN). To look for drug-specific clonotypes, next-generation sequencing was used to profile the T cell receptor repertoires of patients with drug-induced severe cutaneous adverse reactions. RNA was isolated from either blister cells of skin lesions or peripheral blood mononuclear cells. Library preparation used the iRepertoire multiplex PCR system with TCR subtype-specific primers for both bulk and single-cell sequencing. Multiplex PCR with primers targeting V, D and J gene regions was used to generate bulk TCR beta libraries. Each sample contributed roughly 85-550 ng of RNA as input for preparing the bulk TCR library. An Illumina MiSeq was used to sequence bulk TCR beta amplicons. For the original study's pipeline: Sample misassignments and low-quality sequencing reads were filtered out during quality control steps. The CDR3 was defined as the amino acids lying between the Y[YFLI]C motif of the V gene and the [FW]GXGT motif of the J segment. TRBV and TRBJ gene assignments and CDR3 clonotypes followed the IMGT database. For each sample, TRBV expression was normalized against the mean for the same gene in PBMC from 40 to 55 healthy donors. TCRdb reprocessed the reads and provides one entry for every CDR3 protein sequence; no DNA is given. TCRdb assigned the V and J calls; the authors' analysis was not used. The sample table records approximately 9,600 distinct CDR3 sequences. The ten top clones hold about 19% of the sample.

Including cysteine and phenylalanine, the CDR3 has 15 amino acids. The DNA is not on file. CDR1 and CDR2 are read off the germline V gene (reference sequence) as DFQATT and SNEGSKA. The sample comes from a study of T cells in severe cutaneous drug reactions (dated by TCRdb to about 2019). As for the study more broadly: Recruitment took place between about 2010 and 2019, drawing patients from Taiwan, Thailand and a European registry network. Enrollment was limited to patients whose SJS/TEN or DRESS diagnosis was probable or definite according to RegiSCAR criteria. Libraries used iRepertoire multiplex PCR; authors cited a comparison showing similar capture of abundant clonotypes across iRepertoire and 5' RACE methods with or without UMI. Bulk TCR sequencing was combined with single-cell sequencing, quantitative PCR validation, functional assays and transgenic mouse experiments. Biological samples, such as blister fluids/cells and PBMC, were collected from patients during the acute or recovery stage. Assignment of the culprit drug relied on both the Naranjo algorithm and the ALDEN drug causality algorithm. What the research found in general, with its limitations: The authors stated that further study is still needed to find out whether the public TCR applies more generally to SJS/TEN caused by other drugs. A public TCRbeta CDR3, present at a mean of about 14% in all seven CBZ-SJS/TEN blister samples, was undetectable or scarce in PBMC from tolerant controls and healthy donors. CBZ-SJS/TEN patients showed strongly increased TRBV12-4 usage, with averages of roughly 30% in blister cells and around 5% in PBMC.

Material: cells from a skin blister. Explained via the paper, the cell subset or site label denotes: unsorted cells from skin lesion blisters. This TCR was sampled from a human donor with Stevens-Johnson syndrome, a severe cutaneous drug reaction. The chain was built from TRBV20-1 and TRBJ2-1; TCRdb outputs TRBD1, but without DNA this stays unchecked. This receptor has the CDR3 CSAHRPLQGSNEQFF.